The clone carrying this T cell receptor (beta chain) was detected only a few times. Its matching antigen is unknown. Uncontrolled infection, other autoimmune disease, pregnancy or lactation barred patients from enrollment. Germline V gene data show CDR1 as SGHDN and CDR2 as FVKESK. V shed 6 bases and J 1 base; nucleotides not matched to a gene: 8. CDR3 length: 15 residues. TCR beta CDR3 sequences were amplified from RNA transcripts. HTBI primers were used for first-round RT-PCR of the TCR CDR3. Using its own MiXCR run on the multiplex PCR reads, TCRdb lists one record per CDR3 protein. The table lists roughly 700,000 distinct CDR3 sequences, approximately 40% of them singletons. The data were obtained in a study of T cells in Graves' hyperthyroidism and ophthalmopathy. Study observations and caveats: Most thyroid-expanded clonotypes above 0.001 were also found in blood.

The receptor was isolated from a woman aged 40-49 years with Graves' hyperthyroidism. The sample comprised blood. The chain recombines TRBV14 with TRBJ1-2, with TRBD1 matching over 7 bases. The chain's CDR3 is CASSRAGQINYGYTF. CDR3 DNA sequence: TGTGCCAGCAGTCGGGCGGGACAGATTAACTATGGCTACACCTTC.